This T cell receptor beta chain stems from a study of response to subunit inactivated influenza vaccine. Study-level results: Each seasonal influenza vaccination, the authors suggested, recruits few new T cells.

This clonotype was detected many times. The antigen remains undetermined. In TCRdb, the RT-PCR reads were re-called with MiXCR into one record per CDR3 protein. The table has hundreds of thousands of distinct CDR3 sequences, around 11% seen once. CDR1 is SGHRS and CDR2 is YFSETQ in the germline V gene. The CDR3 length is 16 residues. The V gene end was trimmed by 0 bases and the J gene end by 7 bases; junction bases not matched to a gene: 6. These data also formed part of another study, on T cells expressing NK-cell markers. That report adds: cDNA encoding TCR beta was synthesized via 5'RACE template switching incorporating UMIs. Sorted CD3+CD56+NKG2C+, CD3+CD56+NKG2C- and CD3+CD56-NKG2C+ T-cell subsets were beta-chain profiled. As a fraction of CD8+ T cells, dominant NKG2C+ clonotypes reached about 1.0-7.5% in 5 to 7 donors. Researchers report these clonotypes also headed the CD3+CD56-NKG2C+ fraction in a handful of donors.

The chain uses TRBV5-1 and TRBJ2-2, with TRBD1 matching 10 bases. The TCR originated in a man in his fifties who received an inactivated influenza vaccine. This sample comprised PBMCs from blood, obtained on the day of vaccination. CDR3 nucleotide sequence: TGCGCCAGCAGCTTGGAGGGACAGGGGTTCGGCGGGGAGCTGTTTTTT. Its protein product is CASSLEGQGFGGELFF.